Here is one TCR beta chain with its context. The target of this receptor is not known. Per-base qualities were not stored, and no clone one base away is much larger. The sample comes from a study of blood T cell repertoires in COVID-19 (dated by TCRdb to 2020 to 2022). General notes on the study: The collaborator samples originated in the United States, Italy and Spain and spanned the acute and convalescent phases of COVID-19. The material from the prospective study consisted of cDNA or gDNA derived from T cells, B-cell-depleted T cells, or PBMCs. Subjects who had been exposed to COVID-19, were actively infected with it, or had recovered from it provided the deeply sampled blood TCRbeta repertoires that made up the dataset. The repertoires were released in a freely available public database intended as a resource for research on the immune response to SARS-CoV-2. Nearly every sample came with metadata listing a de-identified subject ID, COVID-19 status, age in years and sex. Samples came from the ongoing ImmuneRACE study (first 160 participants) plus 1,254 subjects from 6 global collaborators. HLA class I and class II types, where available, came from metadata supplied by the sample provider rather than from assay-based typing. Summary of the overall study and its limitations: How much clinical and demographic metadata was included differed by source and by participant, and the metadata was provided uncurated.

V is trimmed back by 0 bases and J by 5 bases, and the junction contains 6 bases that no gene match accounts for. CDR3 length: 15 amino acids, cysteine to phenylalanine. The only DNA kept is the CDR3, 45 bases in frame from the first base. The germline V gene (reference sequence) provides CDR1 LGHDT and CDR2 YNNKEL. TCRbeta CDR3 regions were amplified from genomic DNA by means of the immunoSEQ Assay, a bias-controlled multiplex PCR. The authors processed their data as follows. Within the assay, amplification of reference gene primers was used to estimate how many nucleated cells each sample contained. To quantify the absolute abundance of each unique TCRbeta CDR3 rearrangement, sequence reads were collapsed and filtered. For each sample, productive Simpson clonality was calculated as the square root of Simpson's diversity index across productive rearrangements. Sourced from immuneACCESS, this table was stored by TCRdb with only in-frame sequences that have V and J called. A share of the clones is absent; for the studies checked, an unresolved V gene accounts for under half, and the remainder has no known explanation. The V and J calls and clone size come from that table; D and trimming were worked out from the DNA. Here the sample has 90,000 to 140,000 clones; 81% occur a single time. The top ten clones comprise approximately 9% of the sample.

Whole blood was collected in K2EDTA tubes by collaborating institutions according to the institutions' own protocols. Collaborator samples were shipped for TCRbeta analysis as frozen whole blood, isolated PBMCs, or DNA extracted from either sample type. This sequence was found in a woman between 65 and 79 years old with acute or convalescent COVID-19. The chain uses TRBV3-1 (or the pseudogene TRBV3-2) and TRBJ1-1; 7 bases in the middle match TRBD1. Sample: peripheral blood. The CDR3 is CASSQDWRGRTEAFF. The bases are TGTGCCAGCAGCCAAGATTGGAGGGGGCGGACTGAAGCTTTCTTT.